One and the same sample provided the 25 T cell receptor beta chains below, sequenced in a study of T cell responses to AZD1222 COVID-19 vaccine. The table came from immunoSEQ multiplex PCR; TCRdb's copy has only in-frame clones and leaves some out. The sample consists of 150,000 to 200,000 clones, about 89% of them appearing once. Sequenced material: peripheral blood, taken on day 0 of AZD1222 vaccination. Every receptor here comes from an adult in good health.

The gene calls are TRBV7-8 and TRBJ1-2; TRBD1 is a possible D gene (5 bases). Germline V gene lookup returns CDR1 SGHVS and CDR2 FQNEAQ. The CDR3 sequence is 11 residues long. Trimming removed 5 bases from V and 8 bases from J, with 9 bases in between. The CDR3 here is CASSDRQGYTF. In nucleotides, the CDR3 is TGTGCCAGCAGCGACCGACAGGGCTACACCTTC. Combining the CDR3 with reference TRBV7-8 and TRBJ1-2 gives the whole variable domain GAGVSQSPRYKVAKRGQDVALRCDPISGHVSLFWYQQALGQGPEFLTYFQNEAQLDKSGLPSDRFFAERPEGSVSTLKIQRTQQEDSAVYLCASSDRQGYTFGSGTRLTVV.

The chain carries TRBV5-1 and TRBJ1-6, with 7 bases identical to TRBD1. The CDR3 totals 14 residues. CDR1 and CDR2 (germline): SGHRS, YFSETQ. V shed 4 bases, J shed 5 bases, and the junction held 3 bases outside the gene matches. The CDR3 spells CASSPTGDNSPLHF. In DNA, the CDR3 is TGCGCCAGCAGCCCAACAGGGGATAATTCACCCCTCCACTTT. Filled out from reference TRBV5-1 and TRBJ1-6, the complete variable domain reads KAGVTQTPRYLIKTRGQQVTLSCSPISGHRSVSWYQQTPGQGLQFLFEYFSETQRNKGNFPGRFSGRQFSNSRSEMNVSTLELGDSALYLCASSPTGDNSPLHFGNGTRLTVT.

The chain uses TRBV11-2 and TRBJ1-2, with D possibly being TRBD1 (6 bases). In germline, CDR1 is SGHAT, CDR2 FQNNGV. CDR3 length: 15 amino acids. The V end was cut by 5 bases, the J end by 3 bases, with 16 bases between. The CDR3 sequence is CASSVTGHKDYGYTF. The CDR3 nucleotides read TGTGCCAGCAGCGTAACGGGACATAAGGACTATGGCTACACCTTC.

This chain uses TRBV2 with TRBJ1-1; D may be TRBD1 (6 bases). CDR1 is SNHLY, CDR2 FYNNEI, per germline. The CDR3 length is 15 residues. V was cut by 5 bases and J by 1 base, with 14 bases left in between. CDR3 sequence (DNA): TGTGCCAGCAGTCCCACGGGGGGCTGGAACACTGAAGCTTTCTTT. Residues: CASSPTGGWNTEAFF.

The chain combines TRBV19 with TRBJ1-5, with a possible D match to TRBD1 (6 bases). The CDR3 sequence is 13 residues long. Trimming pared 6 bases from V and 3 bases from J, leaving 9 bases between. Per germline, CDR1 LNHDA and CDR2 SQIVND (reference sequence). The CDR3 protein is CASRRTDNQPQHF. In DNA, the CDR3 is TGTGCCAGTAGAAGGACAGACAATCAGCCCCAGCATTTT.

This clone has just a few counts. The chain joins TRBV9 to TRBJ2-7; TRBD2 agrees at 10 bases. CDR1 and CDR2 from the germline V gene are SGDLS and YYNGEE. This CDR3 contains 15 residues. Trimming removed 3 bases from V and 5 bases from J; junction bases left unmatched: 8. CDR3 protein: CASSAWGTSVHEQYF. CDR3 coding DNA: TGTGCCAGCAGCGCCTGGGGGACTAGCGTTCACGAGCAGTACTTC. The complete variable domain, with remaining parts taken from reference TRBV9 and TRBJ2-7, reads DSGVTQTPKHLITATGQRVTLRCSPRSGDLSVYWYQQSLDQGLQFLIQYYNGEERAKGNILERFSAQQFPDLHSELNLSSLELGDSALYFCASSAWGTSVHEQYFGPGTRLTVT.

This clone was recorded only once. The chain employs TRBV19 and TRBJ2-1; TRBD1 might be the D (6 bases). The CDR3 extends over 12 amino acids. From germline, CDR1 is LNHDA and CDR2 SQIVND (reference sequence). Deletions cut 3 bases from V and 10 bases from J, with 10 bases between. CDR3 loop: CASSIRRGEQFF. CDR3 nucleotides: TGTGCCAGTAGTATTCGCAGGGGCGAGCAGTTCTTC. The full variable domain, in which reference TRBV19 and TRBJ2-1 provide the parts outside the CDR3, is DGGITQSPKYLFRKEGQNVTLSCEQNLNHDAMYWYRQDPGQGLRLIYYSQIVNDFQKGDIAEGYSVSREKKESFPLTVTSAQKNPTAFYLCASSIRRGEQFFGPGTRLTVL.

The CDR3 here is CASSSGRTGGYSNQPQHF. CDR3 in DNA: TGTGCCAGCAGCTCCGGGCGGACAGGGGGCTATAGCAATCAGCCCCAGCATTTT. The rearrangement links TRBV5-5 to TRBJ1-5, with 11 bases matching TRBD1. V gave up 3 bases and J gave up 0 bases; unmatched junction bases: 8. This CDR3 comprises 18 residues. CDR1 is SGHKS and CDR2 is YYEKEE in the germline V gene (reference sequence). The full variable domain, in which reference TRBV5-5 and TRBJ1-5 provide the parts outside the CDR3, is DAGVTQSPTHLIKTRGQQVTLRCSPISGHKSVSWYQQVLGQGPQFIFQYYEKEERGRGNFPDRFSARQFPNYSSELNVNALLLGDSALYLCASSSGRTGGYSNQPQHFGDGTRLSIL.

The CDR3 DNA reads TGTGCCAGCAGCTTCGGGACAGGGAGCTCGGCAGTCTATGGCTACACCTTC. It specifies CASSFGTGSSAVYGYTF. The V call is TRBV5-4, the J call TRBJ1-2, with 9 bases identical to TRBD1. The trim removed 2 bases at V and 4 bases at J, leaving 12 bases unmatched. This CDR3 spans 17 amino acids. Germline V gene lookup returns CDR1 SGHNT and CDR2 YYREEE (reference sequence). Using reference TRBV5-4 and TRBJ1-2 for the parts outside the CDR3, the full variable domain is ETGVTQSPTHLIKTRGQQVTLRCSSQSGHNTVSWYQQALGQGPQFIFQYYREEENGRGNFPPRFSGLQFPNYSSELNVNALELDDSALYLCASSFGTGSSAVYGYTFGSGTRLTVV.

The chain's CDR3 is CASLSGTAKNIQYF. The DNA for the CDR3 is TGTGCCAGCCTATCCGGGACTGCCAAAAACATTCAGTACTTC. The rearrangement uses TRBV2 and TRBJ2-4, with a tentative D call TRBD2 (6 bases). The CDR3 length is 14 residues. V was shortened by 8 bases and J by 1 base, with 12 bases between the two germline ends. Germline loops: CDR1 SNHLY, CDR2 FYNNEI.

The rearrangement joins TRBV6-5 to TRBJ1-2; no reliable D call. Germline lookup yields CDR1 MNHEY and CDR2 SVGAGI. V was shortened by 0 bases and J by 6 bases, with 14 bases between the two germline ends. The CDR3 covers 15 residues. The CDR3 loop is CASSYSNSAANGYTF. The CDR3 DNA sequence: TGTGCCAGCAGTTACTCGAACAGTGCAGCTAATGGCTACACCTTC.

The J gene is TRBJ1-6, the V gene TRBV28; 7 nucleotides line up with TRBD1. V dropped 1 base and J dropped 1; count of bases not matched to a gene: 7. The CDR3 totals 18 residues. Germline CDR1 reads MDHEN; CDR2 reads SYDVKM. The CDR3 DNA is TGTGCCAGCAGTTTATCCCCAGGGGGAACGTCCTATAATTCACCCCTCCACTTT. Its protein product is CASSLSPGGTSYNSPLHF.

The chain uses TRBV28 and TRBJ1-4, with 8 bases lining up with TRBD1. Germline V lookup: CDR1 MDHEN, CDR2 SYDVKM. This CDR3 is built from 16 residues. Trimming at V came to 6 bases and at J to 3 bases, leaving 9 bases not matched to a gene. This CDR3 is CASRFLTGGANEKLFF. CDR3 coding DNA: TGTGCCAGCAGATTTCTCACAGGGGGAGCTAATGAAAAACTGTTTTTT.

The V gene is TRBV12-3 or TRBV12-4, the J gene TRBJ2-1, with TRBD2 matching over 7 bases. CDR3 length equals 11 residues. CDR3 region: CGAGNRNEQFF. In DNA, the CDR3 is TGTGGAGCGGGGAACCGAAATGAGCAGTTCTTC.

The V call is TRBV5-1, the J call TRBJ1-2, with 8 bases that match TRBD1. This CDR3 region has 16 residues. The germline V gene encodes CDR1 SGHRS and CDR2 YFSETQ. After removal of 1 base from V and 7 bases from J, the junction contained 12 bases not matched to a gene. CDR3: CASSLMGGRGLSGYTF. The DNA of the CDR3 is TGCGCCAGCAGCTTGATGGGTGGCAGGGGGCTAAGTGGCTACACCTTC.

The rearrangement joins TRBV6-2 or TRBV6-3 to TRBJ1-1; D remains ambiguous. The CDR3 runs to 13 residues. Per the germline V gene, CDR1 is MNHEY and CDR2 is SVGEGT. Trimming removed 6 bases from V and 8 bases from J, with 16 bases in between. The CDR3 loop reads CASSHLGLGEAFF. As DNA, the CDR3 is TGTGCCAGCAGCCACCTTGGGCTCGGGGAAGCTTTCTTT.

This chain connects TRBV6-5 to TRBJ1-1, with 11 bases lining up with TRBD1. Trimming at V came to 2 bases and at J to 4 bases, leaving 0 bases not matched to a gene. The CDR3 contains 14 residues. The germline CDR1 and CDR2 sequences are MNHEY and SVGAGI. CDR3 in amino acids: CASSYGTGGTEAFF. In DNA form, the CDR3 reads TGTGCCAGCAGTTACGGGACAGGGGGCACTGAAGCTTTCTTT.

The chain recombines TRBV24-1 with TRBJ2-1; a weak D match, TRBD1 (6 bases). This CDR3 has 15 residues. Germline CDR1 is KGHDR and CDR2 is SFDVKD. V dropped 9 bases and J dropped 5 bases, with 19 bases sitting between them. CDR3 residues: CATEAPRGWNNEQFF. For the CDR3, the DNA is TGTGCCACCGAGGCCCCCAGGGGTTGGAACAATGAGCAGTTCTTC.

This clone was recorded once. The gene calls are TRBV5-1 and TRBJ2-3; 7 bases fit TRBD1. Germline CDR1 and CDR2: SGHRS and YFSETQ. The CDR3 is 16 amino acids. J lost 8 bases, V lost 3 bases, and 15 bases had no gene match. The CDR3 nucleotides read TGCGCCAGCAGCTCCCCCGACAGGGCTGGTTTTGTTACGCAGTATTTT. Translated: CASSSPDRAGFVTQYF.

The J gene is TRBJ2-1, the V gene TRBV6-5, with a tentative D call TRBD2 (5 bases). V was clipped by 4 bases and J by 0 bases, with 13 bases between them. The CDR3 is 16 amino acids. CDR1 and CDR2 from the germline V gene are MNHEY and SVGAGI. The CDR3 here is CASSWIASSSYNEQFF. In DNA, the CDR3 is TGTGCCAGCAGTTGGATAGCGTCGAGCTCCTACAATGAGCAGTTCTTC.

The V and J genes are TRBV7-6 and TRBJ2-1; D might be TRBD2 (6 bases). Germline V gene data show CDR1 as SGHVS and CDR2 as FNYEAQ. The CDR3 sequence is 15 residues long. The V end lost 1 base, the J end lost 9 bases, and 16 bases lay between the germline ends. For the CDR3, the DNA is TGTGCCAGCAGCTTAGGGACGGGGGTTAGGGTTGAGCAGTTCTTC. This sequence encodes CASSLGTGVRVEQFF.

This clone was found a few times. The rearrangement joins TRBV5-4 to TRBJ2-2; D may be TRBD1 or TRBD2 (5 bases each). This CDR3 spans 16 amino acids. Germline V gene data show CDR1 as SGHNT and CDR2 as YYREEE (reference sequence). The ends were cut back, 0 bases at V and 4 bases at J, with 13 bases in the middle. The CDR3 nucleotides are TGTGCCAGCAGCTTGGGACGGGGCAGTCTCACCGGGGAGCTGTTTTTT. This codes for CASSLGRGSLTGELFF.

The chain is built from TRBV7-2 and TRBJ2-5; 10 nucleotides agree with TRBD2. V was pared by 4 bases and J by 4 bases, with 3 bases of the junction left unmatched. This CDR3 spans 14 amino acids. Germline values: CDR1 SGHTA, CDR2 FQGNSA. CDR3 DNA: TGTGCCAGCAGCTCTAGCGGGAGAGGAGAGACCCAGTACTTC. Translating it yields CASSSSGRGETQYF.

This chain connects TRBV5-8 to TRBJ1-2; TRBD1 matches at 11 bases. Germline CDR1 SGHTS, CDR2 YDEGEE. Trimming cost V 3 bases and J 4 bases; bases outside gene matches: 8. The CDR3 is made up of 16 amino acids. CDR3 sequence reads: CASSSYGTGGVYGYTF. CDR3 coding DNA: TGTGCCAGCAGCTCCTACGGGACAGGGGGAGTCTATGGCTACACCTTC.

The rearrangement links TRBV7-2 to TRBJ2-1, with TRBD2 identical over 13 bases. The trim removed 3 bases at V and 2 bases at J, leaving 4 bases unmatched. The CDR3 runs 17 residues. The germline gives CDR1 SGHTA, CDR2 FQGNSA. The CDR3 nucleotides read TGTGCCAGCAGCTTTCCAGGGACTAGCGGGACCTACAATGAGCAGTTCTTC. Translated, it gives CASSFPGTSGTYNEQFF.